Below, one T cell receptor (beta chain) is given with its context. Which antigen it targets is not known. Per-base quality was not reported, and no clone a single base away is much larger than it. To sequence the TCRbeta CDR3 region, genomic DNA was isolated from the sorted cells. The immunoSEQ Assay was used to sequence the TCRbeta CDR3 regions. TCRdb re-hosts the immuneACCESS table, in-frame sequences only. Its copies lack some clones; in the studies checked, an unresolved V gene accounts for under half of them, and the cause for the rest is not known. The sample table holds tens of thousands of clones, of which about 86% were seen once. The ten most abundant clones make up around 1.6% of the sample. These data originate in a study of OX40 agonist ivuxolimab in advanced cancers. The study in broad terms: Ivuxolimab, which targeted the costimulatory receptor OX40 (CD134), was an agonistic, fully human IgG2 monoclonal antibody. Intravenous ivuxolimab was administered to patients every 2 weeks at six dose levels: 0.01, 0.1, 0.3, 1.5, 3 and 10 mg/kg. Of the approximately 53 patients in dose escalation, some 20 had hepatocellular carcinoma, about 15 had melanoma, 9 had renal cell carcinoma and 9 had head and neck cancer. A male proportion of roughly 80% and a mean age of 60 years, ranging from roughly 23 to 80, were recorded for the dose-escalation cohort. Patients were allowed to have had prior anti-PD-1, anti-PD-L1 or anti-CTLA-4 therapy, and 40% to 45% of the dose-escalation patients had previously received checkpoint inhibitors. Partial responses occurred in three dose-escalation patients: two with cutaneous melanoma and one with hepatocellular carcinoma. The point of sequencing TCRbeta in the periphery was to test whether ivuxolimab changed TCR sequence diversity and drove clonal T-cell expansion. The paper covers the monotherapy dose-escalation part of the phase I ivuxolimab trial, which included N ≈ 50 patients.

The trial excluded patients who had a history of autoimmune disease or who were on systemic immunosuppression. In every dose cohort, peripheral blood was drawn for TCR sequencing at baseline, cycle 4 day 1, and cycle 7 day 1. The samples were taken from a phase I, first-in-human, multicenter, open-label dose-escalation trial of ivuxolimab. Adults with locally advanced or metastatic head and neck squamous cell, hepatocellular, melanoma or renal cell carcinoma were enrolled in the trial. Before TCR sequencing, CD4+ and CD8+ T cells were separately sorted from peripheral blood. Points the paper makes about the study in general: Low levels of normalized T-cell clonal expansion were also seen in some patients who did not respond. The antigen specificity of the peripheral T cells that underwent clonal expansion was not determined. Partial responders in the 0.1-3.0 mg/kg groups had among the lowest normalized peripheral clonal expansion, especially among CD8+ T cells. At doses from 0.1 to 3.0 mg/kg, clonal expansion was seen in both CD4+ and CD8+ blood T cells between baseline and week 6. On average, CD8+ T cells showed more expanded clones than CD4+ T cells after ivuxolimab.

For this chain, trimming is 6 bases at the V end and 6 bases at the J end, and the number of junction bases without a gene match is 9. The CDR3 contains 14 residues, cysteine and phenylalanine counted. The retained sequence is limited to the CDR3, 42 bases, with the frame set at the first base. As encoded in the germline V gene (reference sequence), CDR1 is LNHDA while CDR2 is SQIVND. This sequence uses TRBV19 and TRBJ2-7, and TRBD1 aligns with 9 junction nucleotides. This TCR was recovered from an adult with an advanced solid tumor such as melanoma, head and neck, liver or kidney cancer. The source material was CD4+ or CD8+ T cells sorted from blood, sampled in a trial of the OX40 agonist ivuxolimab. The nucleotides read TGTGCCAGTAGCAGACAGGGGGATGATAGCGAGCAGTACTTC. Translation gives CASSRQGDDSEQYF.